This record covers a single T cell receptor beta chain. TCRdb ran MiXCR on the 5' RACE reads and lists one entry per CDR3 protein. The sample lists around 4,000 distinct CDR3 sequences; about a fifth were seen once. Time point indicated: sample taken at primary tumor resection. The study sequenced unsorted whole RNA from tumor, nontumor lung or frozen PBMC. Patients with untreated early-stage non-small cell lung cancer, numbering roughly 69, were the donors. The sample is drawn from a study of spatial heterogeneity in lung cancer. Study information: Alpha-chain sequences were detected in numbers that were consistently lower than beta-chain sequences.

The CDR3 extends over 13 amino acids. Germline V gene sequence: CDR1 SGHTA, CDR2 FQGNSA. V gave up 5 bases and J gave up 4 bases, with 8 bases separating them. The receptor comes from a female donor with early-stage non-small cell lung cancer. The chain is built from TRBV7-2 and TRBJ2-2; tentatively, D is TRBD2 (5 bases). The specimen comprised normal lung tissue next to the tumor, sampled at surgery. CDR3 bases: TGTGCCAGCAGCCTGAGGGTCACCGGGGAGCTGTTTTTT. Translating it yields CASSLRVTGELFF. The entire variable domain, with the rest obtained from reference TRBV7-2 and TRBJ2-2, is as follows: GAGVSQSPSNKVTEKGKDVELRCDPISGHTALYWYRQSLGQGLEFLIYFQGNSAPDKSGLPSDRFSAERTGGSVSTLTIQRTQQEDSAVYLCASSLRVTGELFFGEGSRLTVL.